The source of this TCR beta chain is a study of blood T cell repertoires in COVID-19. Study-level background: Whether acute or convalescent, the COVID-19 samples came from the United States, Italy and Spain.

The V gene's germline CDR1 is LGHNA and CDR2 YNFKEQ. The CDR3 extends over 17 amino acids. The V gene lost 1 base and the J gene lost 4 bases, with 19 bases spanning the gap. Original processing methods: Researchers report that nucleated cell counts were estimated from reference gene primer amplification. Produced via immunoSEQ multiplex PCR; TCRdb's table is partial and in-frame only. V, J and clone size derive from that table, while D and trimming were established from the DNA sequence. Among some 170,000 clones, 80% to 85% were seen once, and the ten largest hold around 6.7%. The genes are TRBV4-2 and TRBJ1-2; D possibly corresponds to TRBD1 (5 bases). The receptor's source is a woman aged 40 to 50 with COVID-19, enrolled during active disease. Sequenced: peripheral blood. CDR3: CASSQVPVGQGSYGYTF. As DNA, the CDR3 is TGTGCCAGCAGCCAAGTCCCGGTGGGCCAGGGTAGCTATGGCTACACCTTC.